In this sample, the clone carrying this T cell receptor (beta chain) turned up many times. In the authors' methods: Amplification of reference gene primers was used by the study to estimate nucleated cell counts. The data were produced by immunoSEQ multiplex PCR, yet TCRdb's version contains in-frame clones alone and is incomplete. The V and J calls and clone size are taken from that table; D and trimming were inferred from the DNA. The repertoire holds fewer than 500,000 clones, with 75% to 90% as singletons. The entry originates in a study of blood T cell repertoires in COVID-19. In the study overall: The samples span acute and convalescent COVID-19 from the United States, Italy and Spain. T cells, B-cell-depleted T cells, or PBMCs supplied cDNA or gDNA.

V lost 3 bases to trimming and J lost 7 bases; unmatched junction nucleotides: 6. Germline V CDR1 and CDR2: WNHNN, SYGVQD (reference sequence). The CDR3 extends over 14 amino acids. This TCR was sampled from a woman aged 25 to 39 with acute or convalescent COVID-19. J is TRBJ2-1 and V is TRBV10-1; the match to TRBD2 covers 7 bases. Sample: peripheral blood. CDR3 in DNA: TGCGCCAGCAGTGAAACTAGCGTGGGAAATGAGCAGTTCTTC. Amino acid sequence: CASSETSVGNEQFF.